This T cell receptor beta chain was sequenced during a study of CD8 T cells in Susac syndrome. Study-level findings and limits: It was acknowledged in the study that its TCR sequencing and HLA analysis involved a relatively small number of individuals.

With random hexamers, reverse transcription was performed on roughly 0.5 to 1 ug of RNA. The TCR beta CDR3 was amplified by immunoSEQ multiplex PCR across 54 Vbeta, 13 Jbeta. TCRdb fed the immunoSEQ multiplex PCR reads into MiXCR, producing one record per CDR3 protein. This sample has approximately 22,000 distinct CDR3 sequences, with around 92% found just once. With regard to this clonotype: The antigen remains undetermined.

V trimming: 2 bases; J trimming: 9 bases; junction bases outside the gene matches: 8. CDR1 is SGHDT and CDR2 is YYEEEE in the germline V gene. The CDR3 length is 15 residues. Specimen: CD8+ T cells from PBMCs. This rearrangement joins TRBV5-6 to TRBJ2-1; 10 bases map to TRBD1. The sequence was collected from a human donor in good health. For the CDR3, the DNA is TGTGCCAGCAGCTTTCCCGGGACAGGGGTGATTGAGCAGTTCTTC. Translating gives CASSFPGTGVIEQFF.